This T cell receptor beta chain emerged from a study of CD8+CD57+ T cells in acquired aplastic anemia (dated by TCRdb to 2017 to 2018). Regarding the research as a whole: A mean of approximately 3 ug of DNA, ranging from roughly 0.2 to 27.4 ug, was extracted from sorted CD4+ and CD8+ cells. A CD8+CD57+ expansion meant a frequency higher than the mean frequency seen in healthy subjects. Broader findings and caveats from the paper: Although 25 to 30 CD8+ CDR3 sequences were shared by patients and controls, these sequences appeared highly expressed in patients and within the immunodominant clones of patients. Patients and healthy controls showed no significant difference in CD8+ Simpson's diversity (P=0.060).

Profiling of TCR beta VDJ combinations and CDR3 sequences used genomic DNA as the template. TCR repertoire sequencing was run on an Illumina HiSeq 2000. As for how the authors treated the data: TRBV/TRBJ rearrangement plots, CDR3 size and DJ length profiles, and Simpson's diversity index were used to assess repertoires. The most abundant DNA sequence in the deep sequencing data was taken as the immunodominant clone. CDR3 amino acid sequences were screened for sharing across subjects and were compared with published repertoires and the VDJdb database. In-frame beta chains were kept once TCRdb had trimmed the public reads at Q25 with fastp and called clones with MiXCR. Under each unique CDR3 protein, matching rows form one entry showing the most common genes and DNA. The V and J calls and clone size come from TCRdb's table, not from the authors' own analysis. Here the sample has 160,000 or so distinct CDR3 sequences; 40% to 55% occur a single time. The ten most abundant clones make up around 3.2% of the sample.

The CDR3 covers 13 residues, taking in both the cysteine and the phenylalanine. Kept here is only the CDR3 DNA, which spans 39 bases and is read in frame from base 1. Trimming leaves V shorter by 5 bases and J shorter by 6 bases, with the junction holding 3 bases beyond the gene matches. The CDR1 and CDR2 encoded by the germline V gene are SGHVS and FNYEAQ. The patients picked for sequencing were ones in whom flow cytometry had shown an expansion of CD8+CD57+ cells. Severe acquired aplastic anemia was diagnosed in all patients according to International Study of Aplastic Anemia and Agranulocytosis and Camitta criteria. No patient had received any therapy when blood was sampled. TCR repertoires of sorted CD4+ and CD8+ blood T cells from severe aplastic anemia patients and healthy subjects were deep-sequenced in the study. Patients were enrolled in the USA under clinicaltrials.gov protocols 00001620, 01623167, 00001397, 00071045, 00081523 and 00961064. Ficoll-Paque density gradient centrifugation was used to isolate peripheral blood mononuclear cells. CD4+ and CD8+ T cells were sorted by FACS or magnetic beads before DNA extraction.

Concerning this clonotype itself: Its target antigen remains unknown. No base quality values were provided; no much bigger clone lies one nucleotide off.

The sequenced sample consisted of sorted CD4+, CD8+, or CD8+CD57+ T cells (not recorded which) from PBMCs. This sequence was found in a human donor with aplastic anemia. Recombination joined TRBV7-6 with TRBJ1-5, and 8 junctional nucleotides match TRBD1. The DNA sequence reads TGTGCCAGCAGCCAGGGGGCTGGTCAGCCCCAGCATTTT. Its protein product is CASSQGAGQPQHF.